Presented here are 19 T cell receptor beta chains from one specimen sequenced in a study of tumor-infiltrating lymphocytes in primary liver carcinoma. From around 0.5 ug of total RNA, TCR beta-specific cDNA was reverse-transcribed using a constant-region primer. Nested multiplex PCR, run for three rounds with slightly modified ARM-PCR, yielded TCR beta libraries. PCR rounds one and two used TRBV1-TRBV30 forward primers with a C-beta reverse primer for approximately 10 cycles each. TCRdb passed the multiplex PCR reads through MiXCR, listing each CDR3 protein once. The sample lists over 100,000 distinct CDR3 sequences; less than 75% were seen once. Without any cell sorting, about 20-32 mg of bulk tissue yielded co-extracted RNA and DNA. The specimen was tumor-adjacent normal liver tissue. These receptors all stem from a woman aged 55-70 years with primary liver carcinoma and hepatitis B virus infection.

This clonotype came up many times. V is TRBV12-3 or TRBV12-4 and J is TRBJ2-7; D ambiguous. The CDR3 consists of 12 residues. V lost 3 bases, J lost 7 bases, and 10 bases lay in between. The CDR3 sequence: CASSFQLGEQYF. CDR3 in DNA: TGTGCCAGCAGTTTCCAGCTGGGGGAGCAGTACTTC.

This clonotype was detected only a few times. A junction end diverges from the germline sequence, so it may reflect a read error. The chain joins TRBV29-1 to TRBJ2-7, with D unclear. The germline V gene encodes CDR1 SQVTM and CDR2 ANQGSEA. The CDR3 sequence is 13 residues long. CDR3 nucleotides: TGCAGCATTGAAACTGGTAGTTCCTACGAGCAGTACTTC. Its protein is CSIETGSSYEQYF.

As regards this clonotype: The junction departs from the called germline gene at one end, perhaps through a read error. The chain uses TRBV7-6 and TRBJ2-1; 9 nucleotides agree with TRBD2. CDR3 length: 13 amino acids. From germline, CDR1 is SGHVS and CDR2 FNYEAQ. The CDR3 DNA reads as TGTGCCAGCAGACGTGATAGCGGGGGAGAGCAGTTTTTC. It specifies CASRRDSGGEQFF. Variable domain in full (rest from reference TRBV7-6 and TRBJ2-1): GAGVSQSPRYKVTKRGQDVALRCDPISGHVSLYWYRQALGQGPEFLTYFNYEAQQDKSGLPNDRFSAERPEGSISTLTIQRTEQRDSAMYRCASRRDSGGEQFFGPGTRLTVL.

The gene calls are TRBV2 and TRBJ1-5; TRBD1 aligns across 9 bases. The CDR3 is 15 amino acids. The germline V gene has CDR1 SNHLY and CDR2 FYNNEI. With V trimmed by 5 bases and J by 4 bases, 6 bases remained unmatched. In DNA, the CDR3 is TGTGCCAGCAGTAATAGCGGACAGGGGAATCAGCCCCAGCATTTT. The encoded protein is CASSNSGQGNQPQHF. Variable domain in full (rest from reference TRBV2 and TRBJ1-5): EPEVTQTPSHQVTQMGQEVILRCVPISNHLYFYWYRQILGQKVEFLVSFYNNEISEKSEIFDDQFSVERPDGSNFTLKIRSTKLEDSAMYFCASSNSGQGNQPQHFGDGTRLSIL.

Comment on this clonotype: A junction end diverges from the germline sequence, so it may reflect a read error. This rearrangement joins TRBV4-1 to TRBJ2-7; D perhaps matches TRBD1 (5 bases). The CDR3 totals 15 residues. Per the germline V gene, CDR1 is MGHRA and CDR2 is YSYEKL. CDR3 sequence (DNA): TGCGCCAGCAGCCAAGATCCCCCAGGGCTCTACGAGCAGTGTTTC. It is translated as CASSQDPPGLYEQCF.

Regarding this clonotype: The conserved closing phenylalanine or tryptophan is absent in this CDR3, likely reflecting a read error. The chain carries TRBV13 and TRBJ2-7; 8 bases are shared with TRBD2. CDR3 length: 16 residues. Germline loops: CDR1 PRHDT, CDR2 FYEKMQ (reference sequence). The junction had 17 bases not matched to a gene; V was cut back by 4 bases and J by 9 bases. The CDR3 loop reads CASSSGTSGGRLGQYL. CDR3 coding DNA: TGTGCCAGCAGCTCAGGGACTAGTGGGGGACGCCTGGGGCAGTACTTA.

The chain couples TRBV29-1 to TRBJ1-5, with D hard to call. CDR1 and CDR2 (germline): SQVTM, ANQGSEA. Trimming took off 5 bases at V and 4 bases at J, with 15 bases between the two ends. CDR3 length: 14 amino acids. This chain's CDR3 is CSVRVRAENQPQHF. As DNA, the CDR3 is TGCAGCGTTCGTGTGAGGGCTGAGAATCAGCCCCAGCATTTT.

A note on this clonotype: A read error may explain this, as a much larger clone is one base away. DNA of the CDR3: TGTGCCAGCAGTCGGACAATGCTGAGCTCCTACGAGCAGTACTTC. This translates into CASSRTMLSSYEQYF. The chain carries TRBV28 and TRBJ2-7; possibly TRBD1 for D (5 bases). There are 15 residues in the CDR3. Germline assignment: CDR1 MDHEN and CDR2 SYDVKM. Trimming removed 5 bases from V and 0 bases from J, with 14 bases in between. Variable domain in full (rest from reference TRBV28 and TRBJ2-7): DVKVTQSSRYLVKRTGEKVFLECVQDMDHENMFWYRQDPGLGLRLIYFSYDVKMKEKGDIPEGYSVSREKKERFSLILESASTNQTSMYLCASSRTMLSSYEQYFGPGTRLTVT.

V is TRBV5-5 and J is TRBJ1-5; D is unresolved. The CDR3 is 15 amino acids. V dropped 3 bases and J dropped 2 bases, with 12 bases sitting between them. The germline V gene encodes CDR1 SGHKS and CDR2 YYEKEE (reference sequence). This CDR3 reads CASSSVSGGNQPQHF. Written as DNA, the CDR3 is TGTGCCAGCAGCTCGGTCAGTGGAGGCAATCAGCCCCAGCATTTT.

In this sample, this clonotype turned up many times. This sequence joins TRBV10-3 and TRBJ1-5; a possible D gene is TRBD1 (5 bases). CDR3 size: 12 residues. V lost 11 bases and J 4 bases, leaving 12 bases between the germline ends. CDR1 is ENHRY, CDR2 SYGVKD, per germline. This CDR3 reads CAHRDENQPQHF. As DNA, the CDR3 is TGTGCCCACCGGGACGAAAATCAGCCCCAGCATTTT.

Details on this clonotype: One end of the junction fails to match germline, which may point to a read error. The chain joins TRBV29-1 to TRBJ2-7; tentative D call: TRBD2 (6 bases). CDR1 and CDR2 from the germline V gene are SQVTM and ANQGSEA. This CDR3 contains 13 residues. This chain's CDR3 is CSVMRHSAGEQYF. The CDR3 DNA reads as TGCAGCGTTATGCGACACTCAGCGGGCGAGCAGTATTTC.

Comment on this clonotype: One base away lies a much larger clone, so this may be a sequencing read error. V and J are TRBV28 and TRBJ1-6, with D perhaps matching TRBD1 (5 bases). The CDR3 runs to 15 residues. CDR1 is MDHEN and CDR2 is SYDVKM in the germline V gene. As DNA, the CDR3 is TGTGCCAGCAGTTTAGGCAGGGCCTATAATTCACACCTCCACTTT. Encoded protein: CASSLGRAYNSHLHF.

About this clonotype: A much larger clone sits a single nucleotide away, making a read error possible. The chain uses TRBV18 and TRBJ2-3; D is uncertain. The CDR3 consists of 11 residues. Germline-derived CDR1 and CDR2 are KGHSH and LQKENI. The DNA of the CDR3 is TGTGCCAGCTCACCAGCAGATATGCAGTATTTT. This sequence encodes CASSPADMQYF.

In DNA, the CDR3 is TGTGCCAGCGGCCAACTTAACGGGCGACCCTACGAGCAGTACTTC. It is translated as CASGQLNGRPYEQYF. The chain combines TRBV6-2 or TRBV6-3 with TRBJ2-7; D gene uncertain. V was pared by 8 bases and J by 2 bases, with 19 bases between. The CDR3 length is 15 residues. Germline assignment: CDR1 MNHEY and CDR2 SVGEGT.

In the case of this clonotype: Germline and junction disagree at one end, which may indicate a read error. The chain has TRBV14 and TRBJ1-6; no reliable D call. CDR1 and CDR2 from the germline V gene are SGHDN and FVKESK. This CDR3 contains 19 residues. The CDR3 nucleotides read TGTGCCAACAGCCACGATCCTGCACGGGCGCGCTCCTATAATTCACCCCTCCACTTT. The encoded protein is CANSHDPARARSYNSPLHF. The full variable domain, in which reference TRBV14 and TRBJ1-6 provide the parts outside the CDR3, is EAGVTQFPSHSVIEKGQTVTLRCDPISGHDNLYWYRRVMGKEIKFLLHFVKESKQDESGMPNNRFLAERTGGTYSTLKVQPAELEDSGVYFCANSHDPARARSYNSPLHFGNGTRLTVT.

This clonotype has just one count. The chain combines TRBV7-9 with TRBJ1-1; D gene unclear. CDR1 and CDR2 from the germline V gene are SEHNR and FQNEAQ (reference sequence). Trimming stripped 9 bases from V and 8 bases from J, with 16 bases between. This CDR3 contains 12 residues. The CDR3 loop is CASTHFTGEAFF. Here the CDR3 DNA reads TGTGCCAGTACCCATTTCACCGGAGAAGCTTTCTTT.

Turning to this clonotype: No conserved phenylalanine or tryptophan is present at the end of the CDR3, so a read error is the likely explanation. V gene TRBV10-3 combines with J gene TRBJ2-7; D may be TRBD2 (6 bases). CDR1 is ENHRY and CDR2 is SYGVKD in the germline V gene. V was cut by 0 bases and J by 1 base, with 13 bases left in between. This CDR3 spans 16 amino acids. CDR3 sequence reads: CAISESMLGGSYEQYL. The CDR3 bases are TGTGCCATCAGTGAGTCGATGCTCGGGGGTTCCTACGAGCAGTACTTA.

In this sample, this clonotype turned up once. Compared with germline, one end of the junction differs, possibly owing to a read error. This chain connects TRBV7-9 to TRBJ1-4; 7 bases align to TRBD1. CDR3 size: 14 residues. Per germline, CDR1 SEHNR and CDR2 FQNEAQ (reference sequence). The CDR3: CVSSPGQINEKPFF. CDR3 sequence (DNA): TGTGTCAGCAGCCCGGGACAGATTAATGAAAAACCGTTTTTT.

For this clonotype: A much larger clonotype is one base distant, so this may be a read error. This rearrangement joins TRBV7-9 to TRBJ1-1; D is unclear. CDR1 and CDR2 (germline): SEHNR, FQNEAQ (reference sequence). Trimming took 4 bases from V and 2 from J, leaving 14 bases between them. The CDR3 is 15 residues long. CDR3 nucleotide sequence: TGTGCCAGCAGCTCCCGGCGCCGTCACAACACTGAAGCTTTCTTT. Translating it yields CASSSRRRHNTEAFF.